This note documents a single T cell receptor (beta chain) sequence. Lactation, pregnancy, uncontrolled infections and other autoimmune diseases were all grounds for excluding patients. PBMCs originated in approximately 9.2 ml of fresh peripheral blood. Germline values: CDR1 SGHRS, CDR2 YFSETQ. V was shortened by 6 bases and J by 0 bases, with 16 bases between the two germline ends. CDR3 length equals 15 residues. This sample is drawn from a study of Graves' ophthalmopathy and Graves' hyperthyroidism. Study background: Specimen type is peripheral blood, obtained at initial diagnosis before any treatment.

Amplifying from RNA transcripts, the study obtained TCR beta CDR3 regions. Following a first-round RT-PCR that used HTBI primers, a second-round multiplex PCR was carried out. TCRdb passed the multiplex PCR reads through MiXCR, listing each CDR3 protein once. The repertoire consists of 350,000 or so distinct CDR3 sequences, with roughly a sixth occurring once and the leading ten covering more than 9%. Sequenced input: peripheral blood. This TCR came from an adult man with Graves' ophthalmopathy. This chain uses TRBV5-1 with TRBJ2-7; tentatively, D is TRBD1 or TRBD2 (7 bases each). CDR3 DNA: TGCGCCAGCACCGGAACAGGGGAGGGCTCCTACGAGCAGTACTTC. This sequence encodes CASTGTGEGSYEQYF.